Presented here are 6 T cell receptor beta chains from one specimen sequenced in a study of graft-versus-host responses after intestinal transplantation. The repertoire was sequenced with immunoSEQ multiplex PCR; TCRdb's copy has only in-frame clones and lacks some. Found here are about 89,000 clones, 85% to 95% of them singletons; the top ten hold roughly 2%. No cognate antigen is known for these TCRs. Sample: unstimulated CD8+ T cells sorted from spleen or lymph node cells, taken before intestinal transplant. Every receptor here comes from a human donor who received an intestinal transplant.

This clone was observed a single time. The CDR3 DNA follows: TGTGCCAGCAGCCAAGAATCACACCCCTACGAGCAGTACTTC. This translates into CASSQESHPYEQYF. V and J are TRBV14 and TRBJ2-7; D unresolved. The germline gives CDR1 SGHDN, CDR2 FVKESK. The CDR3 totals 14 residues. V was pared by 0 bases and J by 2 bases, with 8 bases between.

This clone occurred once. The V and J genes are TRBV9 and TRBJ2-7; 15 bases line up with TRBD2. The CDR3 loop spans 18 amino acids. CDR1 and CDR2 (germline): SGDLS, YYNGEE. Losses at the gene ends were 3 bases for V and 5 bases for J; bases not matched to a gene: 12. CDR3 sequence reads: CASSETGLAGGLWDEQYF. The CDR3 DNA reads as TGTGCCAGCAGCGAGACGGGACTAGCGGGGGGTCTGTGGGACGAGCAGTACTTC.

V gene TRBV14 combines with J gene TRBJ2-7; 8 nucleotides agree with TRBD1. This CDR3 comprises 19 residues. CDR1 and CDR2 (germline): SGHDN, FVKESK. V shed 3 bases, J shed 2 bases, and the junction held 18 bases outside the gene matches. The CDR3 spells CASSHNASGTGILPYEQYF. CDR3 in DNA: TGTGCCAGCAGCCATAATGCCTCTGGGACAGGCATCTTACCCTACGAGCAGTACTTC.

This chain joins TRBV7-8 and TRBJ1-4; D is perhaps TRBD1 (6 bases). The CDR3 runs to 18 residues. Trimming pared 2 bases from V and 0 bases from J, leaving 16 bases between. Per germline, CDR1 SGHVS and CDR2 FQNEAQ. CDR3 sequence reads: CASSLTLGQLATNEKLFF. The CDR3 DNA sequence: TGTGCCAGCAGCTTAACTCTCGGACAGCTTGCAACTAATGAAAAACTGTTTTTT. The full variable domain, in which reference TRBV7-8 and TRBJ1-4 provide the parts outside the CDR3, is GAGVSQSPRYKVAKRGQDVALRCDPISGHVSLFWYQQALGQGPEFLTYFQNEAQLDKSGLPSDRFFAERPEGSVSTLKIQRTQQEDSAVYLCASSLTLGQLATNEKLFFGSGTQLSVL.

The V call is TRBV7-9, the J call TRBJ2-1; 9 positions match TRBD2. With 3 bases clipped from V and 3 bases from J, the junction kept 3 bases outside the gene matches. This CDR3 contains 15 residues. Germline lookup yields CDR1 SEHNR and CDR2 FQNEAQ (reference sequence). For the CDR3, the DNA is TGTGCCAGCAGCTTTAGCGGGGGAAACTACAATGAGCAGTTCTTC. This encodes CASSFSGGNYNEQFF. Complete variable domain (other parts from reference TRBV7-9 and TRBJ2-1): DTGVSQNPRHKITKRGQNVTFRCDPISEHNRLYWYRQTLGQGPEFLTYFQNEAQLEKSRLLSDRFSAERPKGSFSTLEIQRTEQGDSAMYLCASSFSGGNYNEQFFGPGTRLTVL.

This clone was picked up a small number of times. The chain joins TRBV6-6 to TRBJ1-3; 7 bases match TRBD1. CDR1 and CDR2 from the germline V gene are MNHNY and SVGAGI (reference sequence). The V gene end was trimmed by 5 bases and the J gene end by 2 bases; junction bases not matched to a gene: 6. This CDR3 has 15 amino acids. The CDR3 here is CASSRGDSTGNTIYF. DNA of the CDR3: TGTGCCAGCAGTAGGGGGGACAGTACTGGAAACACCATATATTTT.